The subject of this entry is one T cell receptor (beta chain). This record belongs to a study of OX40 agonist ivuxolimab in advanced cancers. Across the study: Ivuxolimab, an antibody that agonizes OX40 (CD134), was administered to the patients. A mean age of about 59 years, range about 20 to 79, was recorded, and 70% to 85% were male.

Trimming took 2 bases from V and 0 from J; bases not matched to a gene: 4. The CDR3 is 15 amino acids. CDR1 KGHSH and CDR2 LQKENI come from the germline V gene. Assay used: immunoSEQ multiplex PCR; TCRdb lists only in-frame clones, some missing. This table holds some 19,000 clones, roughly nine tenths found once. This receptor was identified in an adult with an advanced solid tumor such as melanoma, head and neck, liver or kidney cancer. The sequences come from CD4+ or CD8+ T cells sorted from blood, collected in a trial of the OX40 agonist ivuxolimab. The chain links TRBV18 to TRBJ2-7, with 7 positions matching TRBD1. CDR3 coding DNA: TGTGCCAGCTCACCAGCAGACAGGGACTCCTACGAGCAGTACTTC. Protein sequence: CASSPADRDSYEQYF. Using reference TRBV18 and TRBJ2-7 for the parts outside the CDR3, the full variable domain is NAGVMQNPRHLVRRRGQEARLRCSPMKGHSHVYWYRQLPEEGLKFMVYLQKENIIDESGMPKERFSAEFPKEGPSILRIQQVVRGDSAAYFCASSPADRDSYEQYFGPGTRLTVT.